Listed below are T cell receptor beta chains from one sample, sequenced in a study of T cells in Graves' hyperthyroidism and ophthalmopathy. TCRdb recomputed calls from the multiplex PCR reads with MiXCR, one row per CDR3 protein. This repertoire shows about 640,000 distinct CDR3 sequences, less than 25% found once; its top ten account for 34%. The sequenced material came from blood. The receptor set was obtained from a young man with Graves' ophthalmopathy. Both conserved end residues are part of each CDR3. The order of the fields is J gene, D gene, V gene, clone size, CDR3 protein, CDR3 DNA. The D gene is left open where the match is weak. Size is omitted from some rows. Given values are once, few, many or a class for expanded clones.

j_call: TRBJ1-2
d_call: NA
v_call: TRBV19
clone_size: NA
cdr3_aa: CASSRQGAPGYGYTF
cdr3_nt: TGTGCCAGTAGTCGTCAGGGCGCTCCCGGCTATGGCTACACCTTC

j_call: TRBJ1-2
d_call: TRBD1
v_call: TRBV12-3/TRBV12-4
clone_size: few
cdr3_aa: CASSYRGRRYGYTF
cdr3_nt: TGTGCCAGCAGTTACAGGGGGCGCCGTTATGGCTACACCTTC

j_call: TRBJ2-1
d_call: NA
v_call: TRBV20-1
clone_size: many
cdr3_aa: CSARVGTSDYNEQFF
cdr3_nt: TGCAGTGCTAGAGTGGGGACTTCCGACTACAATGAGCAGTTCTTC

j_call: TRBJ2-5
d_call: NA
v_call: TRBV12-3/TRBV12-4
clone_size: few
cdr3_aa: CASSFWGRQETQYF
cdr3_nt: TGTGCCAGCAGTTTCTGGGGACGGCAAGAGACCCAGTACTTC

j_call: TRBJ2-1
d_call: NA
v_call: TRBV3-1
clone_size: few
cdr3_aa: CASSSLEAHNEQFF
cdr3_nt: TGTGCCAGCAGCTCCCTAGAGGCGCACAATGAGCAGTTCTTC

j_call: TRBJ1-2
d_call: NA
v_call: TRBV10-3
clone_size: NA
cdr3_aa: CAISREGVNYGYTF
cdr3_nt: TGTGCCATCAGTCGTGAAGGGGTAAACTATGGCTACACCTTC

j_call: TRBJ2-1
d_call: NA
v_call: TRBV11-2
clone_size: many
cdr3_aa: CASSLASNNEQFF
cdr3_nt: TGTGCCAGCAGCTTAGCCAGTAACAATGAGCAGTTCTTC

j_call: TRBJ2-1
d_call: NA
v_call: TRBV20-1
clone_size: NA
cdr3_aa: CSAKDEGWTYNEQFF
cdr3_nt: TGCAGTGCTAAGGACGAGGGCTGGACCTACAATGAGCAGTTCTTC

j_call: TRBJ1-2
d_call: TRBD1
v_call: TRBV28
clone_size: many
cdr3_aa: CASSLLGQGGYGYTF
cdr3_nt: TGTGCCAGCAGTTTATTGGGACAGGGGGGCTATGGCTACACCTTC

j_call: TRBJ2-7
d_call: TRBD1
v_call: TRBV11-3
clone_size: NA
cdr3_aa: CASSPAGTGVYEQYF
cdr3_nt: TGTGCCAGCAGCCCAGCGGGGACAGGGGTCTACGAGCAGTACTTC

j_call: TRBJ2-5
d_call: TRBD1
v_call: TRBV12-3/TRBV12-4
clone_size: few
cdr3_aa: CASSLGDRGEETQYF
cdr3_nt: TGTGCCAGCAGTTTAGGCGACAGGGGGGAAGAGACCCAGTACTTC

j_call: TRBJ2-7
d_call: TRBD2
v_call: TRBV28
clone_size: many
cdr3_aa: CASRDGGRGSYEQYF
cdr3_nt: TGTGCCAGCAGGGATGGCGGGAGGGGCTCCTACGAGCAGTACTTC

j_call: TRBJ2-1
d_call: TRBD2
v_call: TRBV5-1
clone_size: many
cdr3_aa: CASSPVLAGGPRNEQFF
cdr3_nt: TGCGCCAGCAGCCCCGTACTAGCGGGAGGGCCAAGGAATGAGCAGTTCTTC

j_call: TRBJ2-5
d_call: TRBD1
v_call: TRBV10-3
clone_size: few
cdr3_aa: CAISLGQNPPGTQYF
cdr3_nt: TGTGCCATCAGCTTGGGACAGAATCCTCCCGGGACCCAGTACTTC

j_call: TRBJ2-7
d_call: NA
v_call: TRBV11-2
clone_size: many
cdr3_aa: CASSPPARVYEQYF
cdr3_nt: TGTGCCAGCAGCCCCCCGGCGAGGGTATACGAGCAGTACTTC

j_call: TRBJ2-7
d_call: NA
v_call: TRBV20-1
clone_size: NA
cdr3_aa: CSARARREQYF
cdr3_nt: TGCAGTGCTAGAGCGAGGAGAGAGCAGTACTTC

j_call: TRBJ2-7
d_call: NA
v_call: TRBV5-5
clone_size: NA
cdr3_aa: CASSQNVGTTGEQYF
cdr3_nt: TGTGCCAGCAGCCAAAATGTGGGGACAACGGGCGAGCAGTACTTC

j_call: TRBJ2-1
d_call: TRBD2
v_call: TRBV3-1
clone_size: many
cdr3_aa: CASSQDPGGNEQFF
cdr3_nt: TGTGCCAGCAGCCAAGATCCCGGGGGGAATGAGCAGTTCTTC

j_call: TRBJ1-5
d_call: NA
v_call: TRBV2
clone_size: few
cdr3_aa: CASREGEDQPQHF
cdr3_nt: TGTGCCAGCAGAGAAGGGGAAGATCAGCCCCAGCATTTT

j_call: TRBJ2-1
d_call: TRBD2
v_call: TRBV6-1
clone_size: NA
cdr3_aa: CATRTSGFNEQFF
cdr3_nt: TGTGCCACCCGGACTAGCGGGTTTAATGAGCAGTTCTTC

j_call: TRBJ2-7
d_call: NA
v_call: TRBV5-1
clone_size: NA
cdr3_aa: CASSLSIGGNEQYF
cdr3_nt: TGCGCCAGCAGCTTGAGTATCGGCGGGAACGAGCAGTACTTC

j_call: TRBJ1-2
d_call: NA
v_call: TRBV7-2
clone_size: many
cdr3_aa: CASSLAGNLRGYTF
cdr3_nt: TGTGCCAGCAGCCTAGCGGGAAATCTGAGAGGCTACACCTTC

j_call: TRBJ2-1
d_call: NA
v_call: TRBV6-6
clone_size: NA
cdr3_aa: CASSYSSGQILYNEQFF
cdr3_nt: TGTGCCAGCAGTTACTCGTCAGGACAGATCCTATACAATGAGCAGTTCTTC

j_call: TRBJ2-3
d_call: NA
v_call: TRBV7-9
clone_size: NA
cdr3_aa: CASRGPISTDTQYF
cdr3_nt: TGTGCCAGCCGAGGACCAATCAGCACAGATACGCAGTATTTT

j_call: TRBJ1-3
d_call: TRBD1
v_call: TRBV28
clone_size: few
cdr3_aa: CASSLLPPGQSGNTIYF
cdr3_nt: TGTGCCAGCAGTTTACTACCACCGGGACAGTCTGGAAACACCATATATTTT

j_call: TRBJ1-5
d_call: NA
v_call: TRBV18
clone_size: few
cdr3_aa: CASSLTPGGQDLQPQHF
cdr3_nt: TGTGCCAGCTCACTTACCCCCGGGGGGCAGGACCTCCAGCCCCAGCATTTT

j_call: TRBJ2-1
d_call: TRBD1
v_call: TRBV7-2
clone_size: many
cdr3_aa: CASSLAMDRGLYNEQFF
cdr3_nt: TGTGCCAGCAGCTTAGCGATGGACAGGGGGCTGTACAATGAGCAGTTCTTC

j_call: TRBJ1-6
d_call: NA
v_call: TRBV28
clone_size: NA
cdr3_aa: CASSFGRVNSPLHF
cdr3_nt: TGTGCCAGCAGTTTTGGCCGCGTTAATTCACCCCTCCACTTT

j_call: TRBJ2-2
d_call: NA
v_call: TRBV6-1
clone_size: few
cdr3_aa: CASSFYGGELFF
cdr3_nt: TGTGCCAGCAGCTTTTATGGAGGGGAGCTGTTTTTT

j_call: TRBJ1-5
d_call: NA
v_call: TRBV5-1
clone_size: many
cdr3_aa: CASSLMGRGNQPQHF
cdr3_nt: TGCGCCAGCAGCTTGATGGGACGGGGCAATCAGCCCCAGCATTTT

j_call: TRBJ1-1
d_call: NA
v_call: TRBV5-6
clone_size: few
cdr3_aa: CASSLGSYTEAFF
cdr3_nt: TGTGCCAGCAGCTTGGGTAGTTACACTGAAGCTTTCTTT

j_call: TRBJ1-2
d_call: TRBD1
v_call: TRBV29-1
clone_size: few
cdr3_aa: CSVPTGGKYGYTF
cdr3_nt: TGCAGCGTGCCGACAGGGGGCAAGTATGGCTACACCTTC

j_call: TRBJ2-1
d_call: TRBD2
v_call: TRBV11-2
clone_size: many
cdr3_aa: CASRPLAGSHNEQFF
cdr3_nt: TGTGCCAGCAGGCCACTAGCGGGATCCCACAATGAGCAGTTCTTC

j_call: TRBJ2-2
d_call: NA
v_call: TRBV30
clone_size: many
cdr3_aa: CAWSGAGDTGELFF
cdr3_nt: TGTGCCTGGAGTGGGGCAGGGGACACCGGGGAGCTGTTTTTT

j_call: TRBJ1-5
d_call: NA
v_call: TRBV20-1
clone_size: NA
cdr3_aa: CSATFQGMDQPQHF
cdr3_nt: TGCAGTGCTACTTTCCAGGGGATGGATCAGCCCCAGCATTTT

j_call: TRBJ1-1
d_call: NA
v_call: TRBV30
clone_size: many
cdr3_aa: CAWSPSPLTEAFF
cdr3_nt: TGTGCCTGGAGTCCATCCCCGTTAACTGAAGCTTTCTTT

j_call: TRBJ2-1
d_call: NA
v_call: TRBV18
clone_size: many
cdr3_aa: CASSPSLGINEQFF
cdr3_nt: TGTGCCAGCTCACCCAGTCTGGGAATCAATGAGCAGTTCTTC

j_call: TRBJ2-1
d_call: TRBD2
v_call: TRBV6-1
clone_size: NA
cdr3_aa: CASSVGLAVYNEQFF
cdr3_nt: TGTGCCAGCAGTGTGGGACTAGCGGTTTACAATGAGCAGTTCTTC

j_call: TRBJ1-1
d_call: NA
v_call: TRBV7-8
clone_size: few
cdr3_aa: CASSLVSGGAVTEAFF
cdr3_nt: TGTGCCAGCAGCTTAGTTAGCGGCGGCGCCGTGACTGAAGCTTTCTTT

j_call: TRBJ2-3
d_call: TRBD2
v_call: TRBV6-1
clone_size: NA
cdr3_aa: CASSPGLAGGPDTQYF
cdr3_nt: TGTGCCAGCAGTCCGGGACTAGCGGGAGGTCCAGATACGCAGTATTTT

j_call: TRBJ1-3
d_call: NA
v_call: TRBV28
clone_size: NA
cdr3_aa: CASSIRGNTIYF
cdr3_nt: TGTGCCAGCAGTATCCGTGGAAACACCATATATTTT

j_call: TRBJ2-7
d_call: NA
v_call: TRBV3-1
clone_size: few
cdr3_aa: CASSRDRIDNEQYF
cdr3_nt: TGTGCCAGCAGCCGAGACCGAATAGACAACGAGCAGTACTTC

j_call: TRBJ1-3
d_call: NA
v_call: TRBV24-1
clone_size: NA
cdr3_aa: CATGSPSGNTIYF
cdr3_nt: TGTGCCACCGGCAGCCCCTCTGGAAACACCATATATTTT

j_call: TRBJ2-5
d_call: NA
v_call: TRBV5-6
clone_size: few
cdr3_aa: CASSMGLGETQYF
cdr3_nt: TGTGCCAGCAGCATGGGACTGGGGGAGACCCAGTACTTC

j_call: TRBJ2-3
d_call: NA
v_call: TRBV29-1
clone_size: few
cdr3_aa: CSVEEFMAGFYTQYF
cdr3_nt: TGCAGCGTTGAAGAATTTATGGCAGGGTTTTATACGCAGTATTTT

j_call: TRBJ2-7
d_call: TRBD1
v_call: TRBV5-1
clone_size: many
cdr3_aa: CASSFGTGSYEQYF
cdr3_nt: TGCGCCAGCAGCTTCGGGACAGGGTCCTACGAGCAGTACTTC

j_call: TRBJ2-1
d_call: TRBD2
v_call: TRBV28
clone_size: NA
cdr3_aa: CASSPYPLAGSYNEQFF
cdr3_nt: TGTGCCAGCAGTCCTTACCCTTTAGCGGGCTCCTACAATGAGCAGTTCTTC

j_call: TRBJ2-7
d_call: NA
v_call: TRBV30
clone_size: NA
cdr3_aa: CAWSDSSEQYF
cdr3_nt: TGTGCCTGGAGTGATAGCAGTGAACAGTACTTC

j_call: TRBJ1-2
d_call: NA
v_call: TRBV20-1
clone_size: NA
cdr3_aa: CSAREGGTNYGYTF
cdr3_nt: TGCAGTGCTAGAGAGGGCGGAACTAACTATGGCTACACCTTC

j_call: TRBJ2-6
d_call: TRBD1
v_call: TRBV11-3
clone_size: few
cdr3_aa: CASSPGTGTSGANVLTF
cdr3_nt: TGTGCCAGCAGCCCCGGGACAGGGACTTCTGGGGCCAACGTCCTGACTTTC

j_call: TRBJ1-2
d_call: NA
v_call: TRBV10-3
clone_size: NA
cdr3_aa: CAISRDVDGYTF
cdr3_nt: TGTGCCATCAGTAGGGACGTCGATGGCTACACCTTC

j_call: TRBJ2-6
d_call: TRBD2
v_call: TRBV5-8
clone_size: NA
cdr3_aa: CAIRDYGVLTF
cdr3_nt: TGTGCCATCAGGGACTACGGCGTCCTGACTTTC

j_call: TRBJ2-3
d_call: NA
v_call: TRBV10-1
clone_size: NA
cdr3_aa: CASSVGGQRTQYF
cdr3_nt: TGCGCCAGCAGTGTCGGTGGGCAGCGGACGCAGTATTTT

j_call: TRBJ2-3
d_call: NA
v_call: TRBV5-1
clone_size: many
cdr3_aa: CASSFGTDTQYF
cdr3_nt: TGTGCCAGCAGTTTCGGCACAGATACGCAGTATTTT

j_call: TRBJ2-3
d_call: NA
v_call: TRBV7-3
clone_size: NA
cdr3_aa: CASSSARLTDTQYF
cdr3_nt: TGTGCCAGCAGCTCAGCACGCCTTACGGATACGCAGTATTTT

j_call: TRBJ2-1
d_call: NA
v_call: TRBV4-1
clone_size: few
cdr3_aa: CASSQDGQSYNEQFF
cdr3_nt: TGCGCCAGCAGCCAAGATGGGCAGAGTTACAATGAGCAGTTCTTC

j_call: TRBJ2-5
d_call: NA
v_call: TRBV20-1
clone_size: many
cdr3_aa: CSASTVWGQETQYF
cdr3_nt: TGCAGTGCTAGCACCGTCTGGGGGCAAGAGACCCAGTACTTC

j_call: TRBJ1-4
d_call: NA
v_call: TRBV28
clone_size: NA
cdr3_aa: CASSEGRHEKLFF
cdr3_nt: TGTGCCAGCAGCGAGGGACGCCATGAAAAACTGTTTTTT